The clone carrying this T cell receptor beta chain showed up just a few times. The CDR3 runs 16 residues. Germline CDR1 and CDR2: LGHDT and YNNKEL (reference sequence). J was trimmed by 5 bases and V by 3 bases; bases with no gene match: 7. This entry comes from a study of blood T cell repertoires in COVID-19. As for the study in general: Samples representing acute and convalescent COVID-19 were sourced from the United States, Italy and Spain. Nucleic acid was either cDNA or gDNA, and it came from T cells, B-cell-depleted T cells, or PBMCs.

In the original analysis: Scientists estimated how many nucleated cells there were by amplifying reference gene primers. Repertoires were generated with immunoSEQ multiplex PCR, while TCRdb's copy carries only in-frame clones and drops some. V, J and clone size are those of that table, while D and trimming were read from the DNA. The sample has 250,000 to 300,000 clones, 80% to 90% seen once. This sequence originates from a woman aged 30 to 39 with active or convalescent COVID-19. The chain uses TRBV3-1 (or the pseudogene TRBV3-2) and TRBJ2-5; 12 bases agree with TRBD2. The specimen sequenced was peripheral blood. The CDR3: CASSQASLAGGETQYF. As DNA, the CDR3 is TGTGCCAGCAGCCAGGCGTCGCTAGCGGGGGGGGAGACCCAGTACTTC.